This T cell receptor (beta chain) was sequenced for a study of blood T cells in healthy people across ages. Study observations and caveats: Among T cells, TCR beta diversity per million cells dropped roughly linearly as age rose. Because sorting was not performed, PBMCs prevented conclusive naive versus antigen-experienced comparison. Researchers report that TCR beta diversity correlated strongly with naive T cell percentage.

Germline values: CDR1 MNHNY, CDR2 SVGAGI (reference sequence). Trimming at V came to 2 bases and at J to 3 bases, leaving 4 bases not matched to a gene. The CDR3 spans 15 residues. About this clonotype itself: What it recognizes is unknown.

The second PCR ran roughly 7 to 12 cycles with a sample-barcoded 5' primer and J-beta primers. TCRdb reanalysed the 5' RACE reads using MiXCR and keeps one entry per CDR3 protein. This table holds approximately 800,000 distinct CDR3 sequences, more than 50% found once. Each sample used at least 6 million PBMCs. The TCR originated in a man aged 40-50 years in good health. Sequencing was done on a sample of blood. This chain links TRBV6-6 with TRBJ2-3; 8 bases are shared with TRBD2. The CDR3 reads CASSYRAGETDTQYF. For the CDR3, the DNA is TGTGCCAGCAGTTACCGAGCGGGAGAGACAGATACGCAGTATTTT.